The 9 T cell receptor beta chains below come from one sample, sequenced in a study of T cells in Graves' hyperthyroidism and ophthalmopathy. The CDR3 regions of TCR beta were amplified from RNA transcripts. When the TCR CDR3 underwent first-round RT-PCR, the HTBI primer set was used. MiXCR, run by TCRdb on the multiplex PCR reads, gives a single entry per CDR3 protein. The sample includes a few hundred thousand distinct CDR3 sequences, approximately 18% of them seen just once. The specimen was blood. The source is a man younger than 35 with Graves' ophthalmopathy.

This clonotype has only a few counts. The V and J genes are TRBV10-1 and TRBJ1-1, with a weak D call TRBD1 (5 bases). Germline values: CDR1 WNHNN, CDR2 SYGVQD (reference sequence). The V and J ends lost 0 bases and 3 bases respectively, with 32 bases between them. This CDR3 spans 22 amino acids. The CDR3 reads CASSESKFGFGAGPPADTEAFF. For the CDR3, the DNA is TGCGCCAGCAGTGAGTCGAAATTCGGTTTCGGGGCAGGACCCCCGGCGGACACTGAAGCTTTCTTT.

On this clonotype: It may be a read error: a sequence one base away is much more abundant. This chain uses TRBV28 with TRBJ2-7; D gene unclear. The CDR3 is 13 amino acids. Germline V gives CDR1 MDHEN, CDR2 SYDVKM. V lost 6 bases and J lost 0, with 9 bases in between. CDR3 protein: CASRTQSSYEQYF. CDR3 coding DNA: TGTGCCAGCAGGACACAGAGCTCCTACGAGCAGTACTTC.

V and J are TRBV19 and TRBJ1-1; D is unresolved. The CDR3 is made up of 14 amino acids. Germline V lookup: CDR1 LNHDA, CDR2 SQIVND (reference sequence). Between the trimmed V and J ends, which lost 3 bases and 1 base, there was a span of 9 bases. CDR3 residues: CASSIPVRNTEAFF. The CDR3 nucleotides are TGTGCCAGTAGTATCCCAGTAAGGAACACTGAAGCTTTCTTT.

This clonotype was detected ten times or more. The J gene is TRBJ2-2, the V gene TRBV27; 7 bases fit TRBD1. Trimming at V came to 2 bases and at J to 4 bases, leaving 10 bases not matched to a gene. The CDR3 extends over 17 amino acids. Germline CDR1 MNHEY, CDR2 SMNVEV (reference sequence). CDR3 residues: CASSLGGGQVITGELFF. The CDR3 DNA reads TGTGCCAGCAGTTTAGGGGGTGGACAGGTGATCACCGGGGAGCTGTTTTTT.

This clonotype was detected only a few times. The chain is built from TRBV28 and TRBJ2-1, with TRBD1 matching over 7 bases. V shed 2 bases and J 4 bases; nucleotides not matched to a gene: 8. Germline V gene lookup returns CDR1 MDHEN and CDR2 SYDVKM. This CDR3 has 16 residues. This CDR3 is CASSLTGTEAYNEQFF. DNA of the CDR3: TGTGCCAGCAGTTTAACCGGGACAGAAGCTTACAATGAGCAGTTCTTC.

This CDR3 is CAIGGQGKAYEQYF. The CDR3 DNA sequence: TGTGCCATCGGTGGCCAGGGAAAGGCCTACGAGCAGTACTTC. The V call is TRBV10-3, the J call TRBJ2-7; possibly TRBD1 for D (5 bases). Trimming pared 8 bases from V and 2 bases from J, leaving 16 bases between. Germline values: CDR1 ENHRY, CDR2 SYGVKD. The CDR3 contains 14 residues.

The V gene is TRBV11-3, the J gene TRBJ2-1, with TRBD2 matching 7 bases. Germline CDR1 SGHNT, CDR2 YENEEA. V gave up 4 bases and J gave up 7 bases; unmatched junction bases: 10. The CDR3 extends over 15 amino acids. CDR3 loop: CASSSGRTRGNEQFF. The CDR3 nucleotides are TGTGCCAGCAGCTCCGGTAGGACTAGAGGAAATGAGCAGTTCTTC.

In this sample, this clonotype turned up many times. One junction end disagrees with the germline gene, perhaps due to a read error. The CDR3, as DNA: TGTGCCAGCAGCTATACCTATCGGGACAGGGGGGACTTC. This codes for CASSYTYRDRGDF. The V call is TRBV7-2, the J call TRBJ2-5, with 11 bases aligning to TRBD1. The CDR3 length is 13 residues. Germline V lookup: CDR1 SGHTA, CDR2 FQGNSA.

This clonotype was seen just once. A much larger clone is a single base away; this may be a read error. As the CDR3 is not closed by the conserved phenylalanine or tryptophan, this likely results from a read error. The genes are TRBV4-1 and TRBJ2-7; D is unresolved. This CDR3 comprises 15 residues. Per the germline V gene, CDR1 is MGHRA and CDR2 is YSYEKL. V was pared by 1 base and J by 0 bases, with 10 bases between. The CDR3: CASSQGPTSSYEQYS. CDR3 coding DNA: TGCGCCAGCAGCCAAGGACCAACGAGCTCCTACGAGCAGTACTCC.